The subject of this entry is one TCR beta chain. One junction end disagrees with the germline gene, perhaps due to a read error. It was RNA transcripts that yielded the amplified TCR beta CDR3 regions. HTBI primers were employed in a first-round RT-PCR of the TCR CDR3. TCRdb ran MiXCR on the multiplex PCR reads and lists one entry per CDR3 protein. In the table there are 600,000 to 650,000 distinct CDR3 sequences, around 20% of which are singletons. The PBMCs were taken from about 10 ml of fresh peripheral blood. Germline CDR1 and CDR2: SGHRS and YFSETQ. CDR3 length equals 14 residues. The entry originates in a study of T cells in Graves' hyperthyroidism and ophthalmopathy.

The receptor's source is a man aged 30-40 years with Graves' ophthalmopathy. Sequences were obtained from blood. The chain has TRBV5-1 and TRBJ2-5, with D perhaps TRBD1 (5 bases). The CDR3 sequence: CASTDSDPQETQYF. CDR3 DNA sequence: TGTGCCAGTACCGACAGCGATCCTCAAGAGACCCAGTACTTC.